Below, one T cell receptor beta chain is given with its context. The data belong to a study of T cell changes during pregnancy in multiple sclerosis. Generated by immunoSEQ multiplex PCR, the TCRdb table keeps only in-frame clones and is missing some. The sample carries over 40,000 clones, 85% to 90% recorded once. The CDR3 has 14 amino acids. The trim removed 6 bases at V and 9 bases at J, leaving 9 bases unmatched. Germline CDR1 reads MNHEY; CDR2 reads SVGAGI. The source of this sequence is a female donor in good health, enrolled as a control in a pregnancy study. This sequence joins TRBV6-5 and TRBJ2-5; 11 nucleotides match TRBD2. Here the sequenced sample was peripheral blood, taken in the second trimester of pregnancy. This chain's CDR3 is CASSGSGGAEAQYF. The CDR3 DNA reads TGTGCCAGCAGCGGTAGCGGGGGGGCTGAGGCCCAGTACTTC.